The sample holds a few counts of the clone carrying this TCR beta chain. Its antigen is as yet unknown. The CDR3 runs 15 residues. Germline V gene lookup returns CDR1 SGHDN and CDR2 FVKESK. J gave up 10 bases and V 1 base, and 6 bases lay outside the gene matches. This record comes from a study of T cell repertoires in cytomegalovirus infection. Via MiXCR, TCRdb re-called the reads, giving one row per CDR3 protein. The table lists about 770,000 distinct CDR3 sequences, 25% to 35% of them singletons. The chain carries TRBV14 and TRBJ2-1, with 11 bases fitting TRBD2. The TCR was taken from a human donor in good health (CMV status not recorded). Some clones in this sample may be carry-over from other donors' samples. The material sequenced was cultured CD8+ T cells from PBMCs, taken from culture after CMV antigen stimulation. CDR3 nucleotide sequence: TGTGCCAGCAGCCAAGTAAGGGGACTAGCGGAAGAGCAGTTCTTC. It yields the protein CASSQVRGLAEEQFF.